A selection of T cell receptor beta chains follows, all from one sample in a study of cytomegalovirus exposure and HLA in healthy donors. The repertoire was sequenced with immunoSEQ multiplex PCR; TCRdb's copy has only in-frame clones and lacks some. The data contain approximately 150,000 clones, 55% to 75% of them singletons. Sequenced: PBMCs. The receptor set was obtained from a human donor in good health. Each CDR3 is given with its conserved first and last residue. D genes are given only for firm matches. Size tells how often a clone was seen (once, few, many) or the class of an expanded clone, and some rows leave it out.

TRBJ2-7 . . TRBV5-1 TGCGCCAGCAGCTTGAGTGGGGGGACGACCTACGAGCAGTACTTC CASSLSGGTTYEQYF
TRBJ2-3 . . TRBV11-2 TGTGCCAGCAGCTTAGATAATCGGTCGTGGAGTCCCACGAATACGCAGTATTTT CASSLDNRSWSPTNTQYF
TRBJ2-3 TRBD2 . TRBV18 TGTGCCAGCTCACCTCCTAGCGGAAGCACAGATACGCAGTATTTT CASSPPSGSTDTQYF
TRBJ1-1 . . TRBV25-1 TGTGCCAGCAGTGAATTTCAGGGGAGGGCTGAAGCTTTCTTT CASSEFQGRAEAFF
TRBJ2-5 TRBD2 once TRBV4-3 TGCGCCAGCAGCCAAGGTTTTCTACTTATGACTAGCGGGGCTTTGCAAGAGACCCAGTACTTC CASSQGFLLMTSGALQETQYF
TRBJ2-6 TRBD2 few TRBV18 TGTGCCAGCTCACCTAGTACTAGCGGAGCACTATCTGGGGCCAACGTCCTGACTTTC CASSPSTSGALSGANVLTF
TRBJ1-2 . few TRBV7-9 TGTGCCAGCAGCGCCCCCGGGACATCTCCGAGAGGCTACACCTTC CASSAPGTSPRGYTF
TRBJ1-1 . few TRBV29-1 TGCAGCGTTGTGGAGGCTCGACCCCATGAAGCTTTCTTT CSVVEARPHEAFF
TRBJ2-1 . once TRBV13 TGTGCCAGCAGCTTAAAAGGGAGCTCCTACAATGAGCAGTTCTTC CASSLKGSSYNEQFF
TRBJ2-1 TRBD1 few TRBV27 TGTGCCAGCAGTTTAATCGGGACAGGGGGCGCCGCCTACAATGAGCAGTTCTTC CASSLIGTGGAAYNEQFF
TRBJ2-7 . . TRBV27 TGTGCCAGCAGCGACCTCGGACAAGGTGGATTACACTCCTACGAGCAGTACTTC CASSDLGQGGLHSYEQYF
TRBJ2-4 TRBD1 . TRBV19 TGTGCCAGTGAGGCAGGACAGGGGAAAAACATTCAGTACTTC CASEAGQGKNIQYF
TRBJ2-2 . . TRBV28 TGTGCCAGCAGCTCCCCGGGACACTTGAACACCGGGGAGCTGTTTTTT CASSSPGHLNTGELFF
TRBJ1-1 TRBD1 . TRBV29-1 TGCAGCGTTGAGGGAGCTTCGGGACAGGGGTCCACTGAAGCTTTCTTT CSVEGASGQGSTEAFF
TRBJ2-5 TRBD2 . TRBV9 TGTGCCAGCAGCGCCCTAGCGGGGGGTGGAGAGACCCAGTACTTC CASSALAGGGETQYF
TRBJ1-3 . . TRBV29-1 TGCAGCGTACAGGTCTCCTCTGGAAACACCATATATTTT CSVQVSSGNTIYF
TRBJ2-1 TRBD2 . TRBV9 TGTGCCAGCGAATCAGACCGGGGGGTCGAAATTGACAATGAGCAGTTCTTC CASESDRGVEIDNEQFF
TRBJ1-1 . . TRBV19 TGTGCCAGTAATCCGCAAGTCGGGACTGAAGCTTTCTTT CASNPQVGTEAFF
TRBJ2-7 TRBD2 once TRBV9 TGTGCCAGCAGTGGCACTAGCGGTTTTTACGAGCAGTACTTC CASSGTSGFYEQYF
TRBJ1-3 . . TRBV9 TGTGCCAGCAGCGTATTAGGAGGGAGTGGAAACACCATATATTTT CASSVLGGSGNTIYF
TRBJ1-1 . . TRBV10-3 TGTGCCATCAGTGAGGGGGGGATGAACACTGAAGCTTTCTTT CAISEGGMNTEAFF
TRBJ2-3 . few TRBV7-3 TGTGCCAGCAGCTTACTCCCGCAGGGGGCCAGCGGGACCACAGATACGCAGTATTTT CASSLLPQGASGTTDTQYF
TRBJ1-1 . . TRBV7-2 TGTGCCAGCAGCTTAGTTTCATCGGGGCGAGGGGGGAACACTGAAGCTTTCTTT CASSLVSSGRGGNTEAFF
TRBJ1-3 TRBD1 . TRBV9 TGTGCCAGCAGCGTTGACAGGGCGGGAAACACCATATATTTT CASSVDRAGNTIYF
TRBJ2-3 . . TRBV9 TGTGCCAGCAGCGTATATGGGGAGGGCACAGATACGCAGTATTTT CASSVYGEGTDTQYF
TRBJ1-5 . few TRBV29-1 TGCAGCGTTGGGGGGGGTGCTAGCAATCAGCCCCAGCATTTT CSVGGGASNQPQHF
TRBJ1-1 . . TRBV6-6 TGTGCCAGCAGTTACCAGTCATCTGAAGCTTTCTTT CASSYQSSEAFF
TRBJ1-2 . . TRBV6-5 . CASSSSTGYYGYTF
TRBJ1-4 . . TRBV9 TGTGCCAGCAGCGTAGGGACGGGGTGGGATGAAAAACTGTTTTTT CASSVGTGWDEKLFF
TRBJ1-4 . . TRBV4-1 TGCGCCAGCAGCCAAGCCGAGGGGGTATCGGGAAAACTGTTTTTT CASSQAEGVSGKLFF
TRBJ2-5 TRBD1 . TRBV6-5 TGTGCCAGCAGGCGAAACTCCGGGACAGGGTTCGACTTC CASRRNSGTGFDF